The sequence of this TCR beta chain was determined in a study of blood T cells in healthy people across ages (dated by TCRdb to between 2014 and 2017). About the investigation overall: In model experiments, template switching captured about one uniquely barcoded TCR beta cDNA molecule for every two T cells. The study measured age-related changes in TCR beta repertoire diversity using deep sequencing normalized with unique cDNA molecular identifiers. To avoid experimental bias, donors of different ages were distributed randomly across sequencing lanes. The donors were divided into four age groups: young (average 16 years), middle-aged (about 40), aged (approximately 64) and long-lived (82). For two donors (one aged 18 to 29 and one aged 80 or older), the study analyzed two additional independent replicas of 1 million unique cDNA reads from the same blood draw. Study-wide findings and limitations: Because profiling used bulk unsorted PBMCs, naive and antigen-experienced compartments could not be compared conclusively. Estimates of total diversity from one million sequenced T cells were regarded as lower bounds and underestimates. Compared with the aged group, the long-lived group had more naive CD4+ T cells, fewer expanded clones and increased TCR diversity, suggesting age selection. A strong correlation was found between observed TCR beta diversity and the percentage of naive T cells measured by flow cytometry. Because donor CMV infection status was unknown, age-related changes in expanded clonotypes were potentially confounded. Observed TCR beta diversity per million T cells fell roughly linearly with age, and a significant reduction was already apparent by age around 39.

Donors were 30 to 45 systemically healthy Caucasian individuals from Russia aged roughly 6 to 100 years. Each donor gave 8 to 10 milliliters of peripheral blood, collected into EDTA-treated Vacutainer tubes. Ficoll-Paque density-gradient centrifugation was used to isolate PBMCs, with at least 7 million per sample. Total RNA, at least 6 micrograms per sample, was extracted from PBMCs with Trizol reagent. The percentages of naive CD45RAhigh/CD27high T cells were determined by flow cytometry on a PBMC aliquot from every donor. As concerns this clonotype: The antigen this receptor binds is unknown. An end of the junction does not agree with germline; a read error may underlie this.

Spanning cysteine to phenylalanine, the CDR3 consists of 13 amino acids. The only DNA kept is the CDR3, 39 bases in frame from the first base. CDR1 MNHEY and CDR2 SVGAGI are derived from the germline V gene. Receptor libraries were prepared by 5' RACE. Sequencer: Illumina HiSeq 2500. A second PCR of about 7 to 12 cycles was run with a J-beta primer mix and a sample-barcoded 5' primer. A unique molecular identifier was introduced onto each TCR beta cDNA molecule by a template-switch 5' adaptor carrying 12 random nucleotides. Each sample yielded at least 2.5 million CDR3-containing paired-end reads. First-strand cDNA was synthesized from all RNA with the Mint cDNA synthesis kit, primed by a TRBC-specific oligonucleotide. After uracil-DNA glycosylase treatment, a first 18-cycle PCR used universal primers M1SS and BC2_uni_R on all cDNA. Per the source publication's procedure: For normalization, 1 million high-quality reads were randomly selected from each sample, with every read carrying a distinct molecular identifier. Instead of being binned into consensus sequences, reads that shared molecular identifiers were thrown out. MiTCR, run with a Q25 quality threshold and the strictest error-elimination algorithm, handled CDR3 identification, clonotype clustering and error correction. A nonparametric unseen species model using Euler transformation provided a lower-bound estimate of total TCR beta diversity. In-frame beta chains were kept once TCRdb had trimmed the public reads at Q25 with fastp and called clones with MiXCR. For every CDR3 protein sequence, its rows merge into one entry that carries the most common genes and DNA. V and J calls and clone size were set by TCRdb, not the authors. This sample holds hundreds of thousands of distinct CDR3 sequences; approximately 30% were observed only once. Less than 20% of the sample rests with the top ten.

The material sequenced was blood. Here the chain combines TRBV6-5 and TRBJ2-7; TRBD1 is a weak D gene call, 5 bases matching. The TCR was taken from a woman over 75 in good health. The nucleotide sequence is given as TGTGCCAGCAGCTACACCGCTCTCAGGGCTCCGCAATTC. Its product reads: CASSYTALRAPQF.